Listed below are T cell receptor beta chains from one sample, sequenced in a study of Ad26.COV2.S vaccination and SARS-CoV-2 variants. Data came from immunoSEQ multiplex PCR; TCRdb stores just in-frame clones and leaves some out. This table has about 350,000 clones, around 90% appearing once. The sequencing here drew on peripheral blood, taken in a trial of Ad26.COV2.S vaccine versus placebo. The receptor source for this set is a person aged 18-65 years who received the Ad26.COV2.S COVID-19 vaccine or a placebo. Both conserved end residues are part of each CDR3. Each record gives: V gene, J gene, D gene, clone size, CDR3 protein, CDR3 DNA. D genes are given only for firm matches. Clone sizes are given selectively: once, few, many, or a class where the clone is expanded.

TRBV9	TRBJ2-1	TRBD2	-	CASSVASGGYNEQFF	TGTGCCAGCAGCGTAGCTAGCGGGGGCTACAATGAGCAGTTCTTC
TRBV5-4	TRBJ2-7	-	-	CASSSLAHRLGLAYEQYF	TGTGCCAGCAGCTCGCTAGCCCACAGGTTAGGTCTGGCCTACGAGCAGTACTTC
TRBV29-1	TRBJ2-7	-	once	CSGTGTRDEQYF	TGCAGCGGGACCGGGACACGAGACGAGCAGTACTTC
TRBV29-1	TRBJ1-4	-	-	CSVEDPHRADEKLFF	TGCAGCGTTGAAGATCCCCACAGGGCCGATGAAAAACTGTTTTTT
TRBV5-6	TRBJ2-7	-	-	CASSLDTFISYEQYF	TGTGCCAGCAGCTTGGACACCTTCATAAGCTACGAGCAGTACTTC
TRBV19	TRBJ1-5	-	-	CASSIYLALNQPQHF	TGTGCCAGTAGTATATATCTGGCCCTAAATCAGCCCCAGCATTTT
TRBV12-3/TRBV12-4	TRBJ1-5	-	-	CASTGSRIQPQHF	TGTGCCAGCACCGGGTCCCGGATACAGCCCCAGCATTTT
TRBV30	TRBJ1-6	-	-	CAWRPPTGSYNSPLHF	TGTGCCTGGAGGCCCCCCACAGGGTCCTATAATTCACCCCTCCACTTT
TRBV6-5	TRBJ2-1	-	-	CASSWGGADEQFF	TGTGCCAGCAGTTGGGGGGGGGCGGATGAGCAGTTCTTC
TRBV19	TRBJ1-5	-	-	CASSARYSSNQPQHF	TGTGCCAGTAGTGCCCGGTATTCTAGCAATCAGCCCCAGCATTTT
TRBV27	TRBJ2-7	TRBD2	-	CASTYFGGGSYEQYF	TGTGCCAGCACCTACTTTGGGGGAGGGTCCTACGAGCAGTACTTC
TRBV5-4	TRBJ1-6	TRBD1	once	CASSLWDRANSPLHF	TGTGCCAGCAGCTTGTGGGACAGGGCTAATTCACCCCTCCACTTT
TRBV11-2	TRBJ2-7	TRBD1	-	CASSLVGQGAIVYEQYF	TGTGCCAGCAGCTTAGTGGGACAGGGGGCTATAGTGTACGAGCAGTACTTC
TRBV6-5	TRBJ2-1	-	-	CASSYRGSYNEQFF	TGTGCCAGCAGTTACCGAGGCTCCTACAATGAGCAGTTCTTC
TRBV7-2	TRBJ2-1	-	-	CASSPWSRGSYNEQFF	TGTGCCAGCAGCCCTTGGTCCCGGGGCTCCTACAATGAGCAGTTCTTC
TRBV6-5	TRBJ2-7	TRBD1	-	CASSSPGTGLREQYF	TGTGCCAGCAGTTCTCCCGGGACAGGCCTAAGGGAGCAGTACTTC
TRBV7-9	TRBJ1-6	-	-	CASSLGRSNSPLHF	TGTGCCAGCAGCTTAGGCAGATCCAATTCACCCCTCCACTTT
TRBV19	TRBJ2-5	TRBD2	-	CASRGAGGSQETQYF	TGTGCCAGTAGGGGCGCGGGAGGGTCCCAAGAGACCCAGTACTTC
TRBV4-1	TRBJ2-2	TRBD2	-	CASSQETSGRVRGTGELFF	TGCGCCAGCAGCCAAGAAACTAGCGGGAGAGTTCGTGGCACCGGGGAGCTGTTTTTT
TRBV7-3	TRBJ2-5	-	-	CASSTSYQETQYF	-